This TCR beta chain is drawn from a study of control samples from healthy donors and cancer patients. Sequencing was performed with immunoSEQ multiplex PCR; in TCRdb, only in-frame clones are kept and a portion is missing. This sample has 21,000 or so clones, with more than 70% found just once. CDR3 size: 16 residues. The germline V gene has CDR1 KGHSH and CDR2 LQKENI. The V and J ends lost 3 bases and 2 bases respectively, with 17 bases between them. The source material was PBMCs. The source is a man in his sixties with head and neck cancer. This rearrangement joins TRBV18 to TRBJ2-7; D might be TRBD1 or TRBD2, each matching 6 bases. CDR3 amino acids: CASSPNQVRGPYEQYF. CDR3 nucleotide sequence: TGTGCCAGCTCACCCAATCAGGTCCGGGGGCCCTACGAGCAGTACTTC.